The clone carrying this TCR beta chain was seen once. Its antigen is unknown. The data were produced by immunoSEQ multiplex PCR, yet TCRdb's version contains in-frame clones alone and is incomplete. The sample has about 200,000 clones, roughly 84% seen once. The donors were members of the validation cohort comprising about 130 subjects, separate from the approximately 630-subject first cohort. This entry comes from a study of cytomegalovirus exposure and HLA in healthy donors. Regarding the study as a whole: A list of approximately 160 TCR beta chains associated with cytomegalovirus was given.

The germline CDR1 and CDR2 sequences are MNHEY and SMNVEV (reference sequence). Trimming took off 0 bases at V and 1 base at J, with 12 bases between the two ends. The CDR3 loop spans 16 amino acids. The sample taken for sequencing was PBMCs. The source of this sequence is a woman aged 18-29 years in good health and CMV-seropositive. This chain joins TRBV27 and TRBJ1-1, with D perhaps TRBD1 (5 bases). In nucleotides, the CDR3 is TGTGCCAGCAGTTTATCGTCCGGGGGGGGGAACACTGAAGCTTTCTTT. Amino acids: CASSLSSGGGNTEAFF.